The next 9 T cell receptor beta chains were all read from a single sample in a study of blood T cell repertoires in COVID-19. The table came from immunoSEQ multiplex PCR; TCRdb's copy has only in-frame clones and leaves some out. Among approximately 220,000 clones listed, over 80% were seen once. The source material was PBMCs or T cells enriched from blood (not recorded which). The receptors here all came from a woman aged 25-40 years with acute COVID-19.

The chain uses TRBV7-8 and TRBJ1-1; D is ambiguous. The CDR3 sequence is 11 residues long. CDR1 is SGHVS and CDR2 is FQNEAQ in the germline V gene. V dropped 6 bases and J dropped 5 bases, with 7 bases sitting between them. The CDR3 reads CASSPATEAFF. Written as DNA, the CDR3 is TGTGCCAGCAGTCCTGCGACTGAAGCTTTCTTT.

The CDR3 nucleotides read TGCAGTGCTCTCGAGAATGGCTACACCTTC. This gives the protein CSALENGYTF. The chain uses TRBV20-1 and TRBJ1-2, with D uncertain. Looked up from germline, CDR1 is DFQATT and CDR2 is SNEGSKA (reference sequence). The V and J ends lost 5 bases and 6 bases respectively, with 7 bases between them. CDR3 length: 10 amino acids.

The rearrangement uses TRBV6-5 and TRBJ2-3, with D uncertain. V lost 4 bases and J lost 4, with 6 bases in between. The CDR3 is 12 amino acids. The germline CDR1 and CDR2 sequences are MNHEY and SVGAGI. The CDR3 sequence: CASSSSADTQYF. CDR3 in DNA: TGTGCCAGCAGTTCGAGTGCAGATACGCAGTATTTT.

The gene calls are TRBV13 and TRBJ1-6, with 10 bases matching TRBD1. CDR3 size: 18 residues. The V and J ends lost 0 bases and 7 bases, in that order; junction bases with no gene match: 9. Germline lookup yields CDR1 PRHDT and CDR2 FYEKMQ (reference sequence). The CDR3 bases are TGTGCCAGCAGCTTAGGTGGACCCGGGACAGGGGTAAATTCACCCCTCCACTTT. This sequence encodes CASSLGGPGTGVNSPLHF.

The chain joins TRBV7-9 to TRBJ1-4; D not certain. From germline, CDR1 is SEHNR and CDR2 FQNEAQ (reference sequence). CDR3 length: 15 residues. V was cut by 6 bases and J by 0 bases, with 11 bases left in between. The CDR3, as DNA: TGTGCCAGCAGTGACACCCCCGCAACTAATGAAAAACTGTTTTTT. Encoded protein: CASSDTPATNEKLFF.

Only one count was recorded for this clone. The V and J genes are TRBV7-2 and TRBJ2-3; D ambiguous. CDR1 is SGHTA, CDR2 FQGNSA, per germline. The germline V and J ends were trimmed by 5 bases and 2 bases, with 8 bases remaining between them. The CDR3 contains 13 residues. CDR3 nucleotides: TGTGCCAGCAGCCCGGGTAACACAGATACGCAGTATTTT. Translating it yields CASSPGNTDTQYF.

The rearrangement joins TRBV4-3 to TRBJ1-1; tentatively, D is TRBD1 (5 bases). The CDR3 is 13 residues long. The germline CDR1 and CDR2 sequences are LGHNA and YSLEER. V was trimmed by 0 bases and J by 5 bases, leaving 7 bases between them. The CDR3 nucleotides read TGCGCCAGCAGCCAAGACGGGGGGACTGAAGCTTTCTTT. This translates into CASSQDGGTEAFF.

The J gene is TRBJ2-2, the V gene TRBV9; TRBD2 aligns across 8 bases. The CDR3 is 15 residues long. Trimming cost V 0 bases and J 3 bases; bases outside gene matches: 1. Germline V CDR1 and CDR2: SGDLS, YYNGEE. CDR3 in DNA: TGTGCCAGCAGCGTAGCCGGGGGGGACACCGGGGAGCTGTTTTTT. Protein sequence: CASSVAGGDTGELFF.

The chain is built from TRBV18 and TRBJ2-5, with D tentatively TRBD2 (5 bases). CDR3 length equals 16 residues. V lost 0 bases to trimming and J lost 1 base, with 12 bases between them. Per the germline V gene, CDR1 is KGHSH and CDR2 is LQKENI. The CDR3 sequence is CASSPPSPGFQETQYF. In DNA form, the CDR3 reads TGTGCCAGCTCACCACCGTCCCCGGGGTTCCAAGAGACCCAGTACTTC.